The TCR beta chain under discussion was sequenced for a study of cytomegalovirus exposure and HLA in healthy donors. Study outcomes and limitations: Investigators reported 164 TCR beta chains as tied to cytomegalovirus.

Germline values: CDR1 MGHDK, CDR2 SYGVNS. CDR3 length: 16 residues. V lost 2 bases, J lost 4 bases, and 9 bases stayed unmatched. A multiplex PCR was run with 60 Vbeta primers and 13 Jbeta primers. TCRdb keeps only in-frame clones here, not all; method: immunoSEQ multiplex PCR. The sample comprises about 88,000 clones, 75% to 90% of which are singletons, and less than 2.5% rests with the top ten. Concerning this clone itself: The antigen is undetermined.

This TCR derives from a man aged 18 to 29 in good health and CMV-seronegative. The sample comprised PBMCs. The J gene is TRBJ2-7, the V gene TRBV25-1; 9 bases line up with TRBD2. CDR3 region: CASSETGSGRTYEQYF. DNA for the CDR3: TGTGCCAGCAGTGAAACGGGCAGCGGGAGGACTTACGAGCAGTACTTC.